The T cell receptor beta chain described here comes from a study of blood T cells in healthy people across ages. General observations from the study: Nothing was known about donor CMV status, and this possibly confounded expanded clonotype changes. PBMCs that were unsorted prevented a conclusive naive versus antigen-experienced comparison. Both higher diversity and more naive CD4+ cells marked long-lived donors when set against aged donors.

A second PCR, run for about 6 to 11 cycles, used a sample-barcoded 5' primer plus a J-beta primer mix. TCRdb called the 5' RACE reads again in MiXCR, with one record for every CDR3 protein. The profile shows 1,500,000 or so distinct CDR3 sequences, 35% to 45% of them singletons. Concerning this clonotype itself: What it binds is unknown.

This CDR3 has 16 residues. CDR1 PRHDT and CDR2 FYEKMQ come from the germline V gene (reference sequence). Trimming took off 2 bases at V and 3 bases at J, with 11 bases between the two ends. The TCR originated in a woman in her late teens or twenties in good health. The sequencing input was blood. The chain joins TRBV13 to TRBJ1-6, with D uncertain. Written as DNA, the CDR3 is TGTGCCAGCAGCTTAAGAACCACCAGCTATAATTCACCCCTCCACTTT. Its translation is CASSLRTTSYNSPLHF. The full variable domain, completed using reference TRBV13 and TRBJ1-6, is AAGVIQSPRHLIKEKRETATLKCYPIPRHDTVYWYQQGPGQDPQFLISFYEKMQSDKGSIPDRFSAQQFSDYHSELNMSSLELGDSALYFCASSLRTTSYNSPLHFGNGTRLTVT.